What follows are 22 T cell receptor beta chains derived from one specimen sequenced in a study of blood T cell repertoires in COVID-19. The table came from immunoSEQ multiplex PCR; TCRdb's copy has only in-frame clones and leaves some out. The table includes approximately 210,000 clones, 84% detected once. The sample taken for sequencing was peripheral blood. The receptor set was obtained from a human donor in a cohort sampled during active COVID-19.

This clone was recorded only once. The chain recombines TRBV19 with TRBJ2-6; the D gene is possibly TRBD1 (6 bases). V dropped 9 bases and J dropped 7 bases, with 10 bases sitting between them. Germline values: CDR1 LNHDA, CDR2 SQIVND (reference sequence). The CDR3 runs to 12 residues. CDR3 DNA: TGTGCCAGCGTACAGGGCGCCAACGTCCTGACTTTC. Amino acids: CASVQGANVLTF.

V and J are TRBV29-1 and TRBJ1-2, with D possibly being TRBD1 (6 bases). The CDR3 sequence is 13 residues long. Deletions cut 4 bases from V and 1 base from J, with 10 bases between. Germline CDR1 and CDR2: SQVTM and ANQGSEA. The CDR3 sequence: CSVVGQLNYGYTF. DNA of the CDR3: TGCAGCGTTGTCGGACAGCTTAACTATGGCTACACCTTC.

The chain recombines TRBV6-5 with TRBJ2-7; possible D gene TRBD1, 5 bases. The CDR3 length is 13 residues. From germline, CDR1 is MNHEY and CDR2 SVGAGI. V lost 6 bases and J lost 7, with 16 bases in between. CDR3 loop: CASRLSSGLEQYF. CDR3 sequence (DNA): TGTGCCAGCAGACTCAGCTCAGGGCTGGAGCAGTACTTC.

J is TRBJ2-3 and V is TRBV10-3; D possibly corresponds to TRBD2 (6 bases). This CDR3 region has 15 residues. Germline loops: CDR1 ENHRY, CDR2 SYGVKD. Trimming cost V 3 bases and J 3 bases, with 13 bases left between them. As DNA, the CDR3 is TGTGCCATCAGTGAATGGGAGGTTACAACAGATACGCAGTATTTT. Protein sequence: CAISEWEVTTDTQYF.

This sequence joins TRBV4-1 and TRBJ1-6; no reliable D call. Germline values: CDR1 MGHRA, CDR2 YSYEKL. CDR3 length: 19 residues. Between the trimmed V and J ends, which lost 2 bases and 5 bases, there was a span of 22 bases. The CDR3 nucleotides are TGCGCCAGCAGCCAAATCCATTCTCCCCGCGGGGTGGATAATTCACCCCTCCACTTT. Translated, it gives CASSQIHSPRGVDNSPLHF.

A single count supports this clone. As DNA, the CDR3 is TGTGCCAGCAGAAGGGGACAGGGCGAAGGGTTGACTGAAGCTTTCTTT. It specifies CASRRGQGEGLTEAFF. The chain combines TRBV7-8 with TRBJ1-1, with TRBD1 matching 9 bases. The CDR3 has 16 residues. V lost 6 bases and J lost 5; bases outside the gene matches: 13. Germline CDR1 SGHVS, CDR2 FQNEAQ. The variable domain in full, completed from reference TRBV7-8 and TRBJ1-1, reads GAGVSQSPRYKVAKRGQDVALRCDPISGHVSLFWYQQALGQGPEFLTYFQNEAQLDKSGLPSDRFFAERPEGSVSTLKIQRTQQEDSAVYLCASRRGQGEGLTEAFFGQGTRLTVV.

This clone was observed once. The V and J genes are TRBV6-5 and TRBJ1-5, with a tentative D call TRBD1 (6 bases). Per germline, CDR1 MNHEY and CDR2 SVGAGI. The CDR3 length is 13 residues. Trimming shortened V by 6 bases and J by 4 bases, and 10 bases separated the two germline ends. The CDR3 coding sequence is TGTGCCAGCAGCCCCGACAGGAATCAGCCCCAGCATTTT. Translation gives CASSPDRNQPQHF.

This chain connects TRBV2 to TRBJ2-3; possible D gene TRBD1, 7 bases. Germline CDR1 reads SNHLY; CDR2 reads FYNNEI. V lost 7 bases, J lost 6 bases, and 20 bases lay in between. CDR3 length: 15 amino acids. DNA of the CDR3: TGTGCCAGCAAGAGGCGGGACAGCCGGGCGGATACGCAGTATTTT. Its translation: CASKRRDSRADTQYF.

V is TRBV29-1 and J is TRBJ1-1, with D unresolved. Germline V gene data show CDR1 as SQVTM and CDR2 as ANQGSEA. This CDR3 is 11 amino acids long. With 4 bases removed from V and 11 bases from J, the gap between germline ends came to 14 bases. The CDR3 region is CSVVLREEAFF. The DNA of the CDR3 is TGCAGCGTTGTTCTGAGGGAGGAGGCTTTCTTT.

The CDR3 reads CASSPSPSYGYTF. The DNA for the CDR3 is TGTGCCAGCAGCCCTTCCCCGTCGTATGGCTACACCTTC. This sequence joins TRBV3-1 (or the pseudogene TRBV3-2) and TRBJ1-2, with D hard to call. CDR1 LGHDT and CDR2 YNNKEL come from the germline V gene (reference sequence). CDR3 length: 13 residues. With 4 bases removed from V and 5 bases from J, the gap between germline ends came to 11 bases.

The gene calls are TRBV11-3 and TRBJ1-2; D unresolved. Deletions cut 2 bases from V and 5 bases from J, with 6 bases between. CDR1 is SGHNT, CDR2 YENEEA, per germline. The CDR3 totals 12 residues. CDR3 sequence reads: CASSLPGYGYTF. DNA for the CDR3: TGTGCCAGCAGCTTACCCGGGTATGGCTACACCTTC.

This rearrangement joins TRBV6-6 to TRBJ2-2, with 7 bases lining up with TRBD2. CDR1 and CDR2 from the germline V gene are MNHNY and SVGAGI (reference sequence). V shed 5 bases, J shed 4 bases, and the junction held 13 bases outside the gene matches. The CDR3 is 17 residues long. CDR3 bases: TGTGCCAGCAGTCCGCGACTAGCCTCCCTAGGCACCGGGGAGCTGTTTTTT. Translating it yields CASSPRLASLGTGELFF.

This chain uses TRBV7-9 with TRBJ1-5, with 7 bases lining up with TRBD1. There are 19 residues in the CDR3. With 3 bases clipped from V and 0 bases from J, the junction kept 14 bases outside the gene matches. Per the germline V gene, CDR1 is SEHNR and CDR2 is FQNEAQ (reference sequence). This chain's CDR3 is CASSFPPGGYPYSNQPQHF. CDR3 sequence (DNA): TGTGCCAGCAGCTTCCCTCCAGGGGGTTACCCCTATAGCAATCAGCCCCAGCATTTT. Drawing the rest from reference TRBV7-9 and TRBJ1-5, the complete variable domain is DTGVSQNPRHKITKRGQNVTFRCDPISEHNRLYWYRQTLGQGPEFLTYFQNEAQLEKSRLLSDRFSAERPKGSFSTLEIQRTEQGDSAMYLCASSFPPGGYPYSNQPQHFGDGTRLSIL.

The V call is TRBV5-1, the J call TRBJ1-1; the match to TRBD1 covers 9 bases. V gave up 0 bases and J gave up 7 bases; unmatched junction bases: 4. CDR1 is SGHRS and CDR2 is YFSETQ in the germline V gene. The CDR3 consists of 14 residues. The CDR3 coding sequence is TGCGCCAGCAGCTTGGTCGGGGGACAGGGTGAAGCTTTCTTT. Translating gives CASSLVGGQGEAFF.

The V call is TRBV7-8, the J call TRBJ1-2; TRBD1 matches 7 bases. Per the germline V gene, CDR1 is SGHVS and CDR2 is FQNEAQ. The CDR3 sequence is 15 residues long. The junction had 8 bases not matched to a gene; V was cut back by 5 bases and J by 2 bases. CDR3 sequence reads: CASSQIGQANYGYTF. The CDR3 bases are TGTGCCAGCAGCCAAATTGGACAGGCCAACTATGGCTACACCTTC.

DNA of the CDR3: TGCGCCAGCAGCCAAGACAGGGATGGTTCACCCCTCCACTTT. It translates to CASSQDRDGSPLHF. The chain employs TRBV4-1 and TRBJ1-6; D may be TRBD1 (5 bases). Germline values: CDR1 MGHRA, CDR2 YSYEKL. This CDR3 is 14 amino acids long. The germline V and J ends were trimmed by 0 bases and 9 bases, with 9 bases remaining between them.

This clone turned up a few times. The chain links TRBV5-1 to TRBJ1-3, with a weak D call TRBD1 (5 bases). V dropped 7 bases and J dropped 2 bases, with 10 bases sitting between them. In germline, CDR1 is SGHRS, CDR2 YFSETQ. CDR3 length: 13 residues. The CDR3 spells CASAGGAGNTIYF. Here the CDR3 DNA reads TGCGCCAGCGCCGGGGGAGCTGGAAACACCATATATTTT.

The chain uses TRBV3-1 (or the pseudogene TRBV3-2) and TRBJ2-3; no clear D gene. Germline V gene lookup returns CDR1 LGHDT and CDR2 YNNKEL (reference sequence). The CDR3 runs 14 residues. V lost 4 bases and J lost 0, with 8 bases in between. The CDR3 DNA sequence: TGTGCCAGCAGCCCAGCGCCAAGCACAGATACGCAGTATTTT. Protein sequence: CASSPAPSTDTQYF.

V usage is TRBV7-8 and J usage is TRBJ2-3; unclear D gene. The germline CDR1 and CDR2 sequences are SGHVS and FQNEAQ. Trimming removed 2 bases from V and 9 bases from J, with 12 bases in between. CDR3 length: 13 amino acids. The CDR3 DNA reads TGTGCCAGCAGCTTACGGTCGGAGCAGACGCAGTATTTT. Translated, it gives CASSLRSEQTQYF.

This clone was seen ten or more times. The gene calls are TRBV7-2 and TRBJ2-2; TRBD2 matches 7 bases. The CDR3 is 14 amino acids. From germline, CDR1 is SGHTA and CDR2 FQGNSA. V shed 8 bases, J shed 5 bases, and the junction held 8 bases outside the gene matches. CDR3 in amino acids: CASGRGVMTGELFF. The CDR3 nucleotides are TGTGCCAGCGGCCGGGGGGTTATGACCGGGGAGCTGTTTTTT.

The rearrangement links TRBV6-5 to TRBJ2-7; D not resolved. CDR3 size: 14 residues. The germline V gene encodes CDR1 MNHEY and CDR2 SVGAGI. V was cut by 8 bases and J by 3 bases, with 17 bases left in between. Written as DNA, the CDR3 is TGTGCCAGCTGGTTGGCAGGCAGTTACTACGAGCAGTACTTC. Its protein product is CASWLAGSYYEQYF.

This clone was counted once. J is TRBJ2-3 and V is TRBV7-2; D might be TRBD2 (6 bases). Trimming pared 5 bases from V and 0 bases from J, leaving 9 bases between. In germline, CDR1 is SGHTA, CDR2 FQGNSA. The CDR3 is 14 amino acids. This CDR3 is CASSVGLSTDTQYF. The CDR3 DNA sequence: TGTGCCAGCAGCGTCGGACTAAGCACAGATACGCAGTATTTT.